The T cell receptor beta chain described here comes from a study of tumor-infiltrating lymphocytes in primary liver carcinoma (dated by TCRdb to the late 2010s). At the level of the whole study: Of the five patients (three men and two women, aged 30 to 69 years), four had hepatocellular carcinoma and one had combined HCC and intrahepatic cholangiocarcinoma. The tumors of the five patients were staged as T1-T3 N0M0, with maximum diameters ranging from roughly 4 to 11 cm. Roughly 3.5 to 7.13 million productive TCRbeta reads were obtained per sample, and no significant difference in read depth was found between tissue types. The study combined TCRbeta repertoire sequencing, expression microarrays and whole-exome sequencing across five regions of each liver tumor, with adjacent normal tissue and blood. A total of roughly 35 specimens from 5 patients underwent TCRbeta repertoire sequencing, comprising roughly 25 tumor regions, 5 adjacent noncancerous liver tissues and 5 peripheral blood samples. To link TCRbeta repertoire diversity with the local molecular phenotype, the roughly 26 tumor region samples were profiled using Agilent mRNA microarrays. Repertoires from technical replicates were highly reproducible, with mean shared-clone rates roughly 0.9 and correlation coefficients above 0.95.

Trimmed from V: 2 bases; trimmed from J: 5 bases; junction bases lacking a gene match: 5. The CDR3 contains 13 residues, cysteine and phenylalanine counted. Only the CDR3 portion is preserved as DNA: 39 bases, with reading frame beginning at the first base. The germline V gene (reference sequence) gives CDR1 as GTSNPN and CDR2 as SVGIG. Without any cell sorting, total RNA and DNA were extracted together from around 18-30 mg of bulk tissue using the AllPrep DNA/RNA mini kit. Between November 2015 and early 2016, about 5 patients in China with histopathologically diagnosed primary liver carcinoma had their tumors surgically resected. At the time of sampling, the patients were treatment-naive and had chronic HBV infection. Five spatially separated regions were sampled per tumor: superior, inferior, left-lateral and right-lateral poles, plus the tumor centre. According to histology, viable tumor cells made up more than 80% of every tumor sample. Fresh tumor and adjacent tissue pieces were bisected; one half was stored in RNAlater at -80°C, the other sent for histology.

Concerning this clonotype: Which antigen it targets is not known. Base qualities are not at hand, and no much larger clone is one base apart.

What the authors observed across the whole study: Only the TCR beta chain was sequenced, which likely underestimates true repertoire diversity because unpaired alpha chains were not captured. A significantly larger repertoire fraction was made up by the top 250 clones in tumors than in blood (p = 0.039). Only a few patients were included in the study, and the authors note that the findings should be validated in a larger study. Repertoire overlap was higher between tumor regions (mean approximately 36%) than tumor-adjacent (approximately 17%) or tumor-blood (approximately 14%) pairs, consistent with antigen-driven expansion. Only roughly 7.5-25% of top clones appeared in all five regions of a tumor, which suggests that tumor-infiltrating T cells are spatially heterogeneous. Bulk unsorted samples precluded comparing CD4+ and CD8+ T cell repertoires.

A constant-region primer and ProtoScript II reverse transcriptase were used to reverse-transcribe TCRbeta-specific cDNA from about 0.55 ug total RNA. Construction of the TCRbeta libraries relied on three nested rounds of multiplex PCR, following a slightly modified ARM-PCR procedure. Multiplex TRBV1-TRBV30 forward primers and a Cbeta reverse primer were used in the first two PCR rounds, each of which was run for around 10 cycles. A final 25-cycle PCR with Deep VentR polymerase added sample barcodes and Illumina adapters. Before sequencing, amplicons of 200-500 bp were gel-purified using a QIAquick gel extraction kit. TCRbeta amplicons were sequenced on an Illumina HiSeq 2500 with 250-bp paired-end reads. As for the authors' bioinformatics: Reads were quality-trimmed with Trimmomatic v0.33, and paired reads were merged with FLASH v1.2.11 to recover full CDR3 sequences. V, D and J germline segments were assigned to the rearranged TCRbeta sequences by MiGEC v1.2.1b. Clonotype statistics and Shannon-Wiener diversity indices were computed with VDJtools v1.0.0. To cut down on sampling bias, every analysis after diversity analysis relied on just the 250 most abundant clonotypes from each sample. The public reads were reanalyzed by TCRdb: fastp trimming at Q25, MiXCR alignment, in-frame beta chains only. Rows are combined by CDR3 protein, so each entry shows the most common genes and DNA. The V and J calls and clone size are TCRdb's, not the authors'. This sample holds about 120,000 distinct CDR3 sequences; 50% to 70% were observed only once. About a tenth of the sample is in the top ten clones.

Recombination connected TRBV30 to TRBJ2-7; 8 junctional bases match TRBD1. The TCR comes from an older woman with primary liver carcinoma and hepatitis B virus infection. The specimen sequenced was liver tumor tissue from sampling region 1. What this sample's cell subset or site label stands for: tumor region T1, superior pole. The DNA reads TGTGCCTGGAGTAGGGACAGGATCAACGAGCAGTACTTC. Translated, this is CAWSRDRINEQYF.